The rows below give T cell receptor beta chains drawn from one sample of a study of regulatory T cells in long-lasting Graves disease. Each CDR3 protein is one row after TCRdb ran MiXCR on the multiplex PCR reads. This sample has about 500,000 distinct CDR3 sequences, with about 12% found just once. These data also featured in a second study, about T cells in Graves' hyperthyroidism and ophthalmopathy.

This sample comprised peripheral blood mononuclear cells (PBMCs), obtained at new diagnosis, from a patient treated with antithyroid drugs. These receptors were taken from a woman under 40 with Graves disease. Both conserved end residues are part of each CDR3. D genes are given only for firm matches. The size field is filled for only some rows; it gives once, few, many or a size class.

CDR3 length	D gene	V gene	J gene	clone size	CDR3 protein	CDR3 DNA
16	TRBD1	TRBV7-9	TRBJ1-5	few	CASSLFTTGEDQPQHF	TGTGCCAGCAGCTTATTCACGACAGGGGAGGATCAGCCCCAGCATTTT
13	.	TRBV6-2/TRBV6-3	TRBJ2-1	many	CASSYYGIGEQFF	TGTGCCAGCAGTTACTACGGGATCGGGGAGCAGTTCTTC
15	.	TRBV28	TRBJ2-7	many	CASSPRRDAAYEQYF	TGTGCCAGCAGCCCCCGCCGGGACGCCGCCTACGAGCAGTACTTC
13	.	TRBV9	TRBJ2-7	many	CASSRDWTYEQYF	TGTGCCAGCAGCCGGGACTGGACCTACGAGCAGTACTTC
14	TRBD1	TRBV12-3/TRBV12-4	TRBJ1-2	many	CASSSGTGVYGYTF	TGTGCCAGCAGTTCCGGGACAGGGGTTTATGGCTACACCTTC
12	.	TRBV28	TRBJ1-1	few	CASSIINTEAFF	TGTGCCAGCAGCATTATCAACACTGAAGCTTTCTTT
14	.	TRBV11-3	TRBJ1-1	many	CASSYWGERTEAFF	TGTGCCAGCAGCTATTGGGGTGAGCGCACTGAAGCTTTCTTT
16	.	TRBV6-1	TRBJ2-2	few	CASSASGTYYTGELFF	TGTGCCAGCAGTGCATCCGGGACCTATTACACCGGGGAGCTGTTTTTT
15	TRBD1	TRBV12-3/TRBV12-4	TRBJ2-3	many	CASSFSTGVTDTQYF	TGTGCCAGCAGTTTTTCGACAGGGGTGACAGATACGCAGTATTTT
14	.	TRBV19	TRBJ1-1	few	CASSSHSGNTEAFF	TGTGCCAGTAGTTCGCACTCTGGTAACACTGAAGCTTTCTTT
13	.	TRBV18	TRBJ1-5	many	CASSPGYNQPQHF	TGTGCCAGCAGCCCCGGTTACAATCAGCCCCAGCATTTT
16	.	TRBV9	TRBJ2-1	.	CASSVGRRASYNEQFF	TGTGCCAGCAGCGTAGGCAGGAGGGCCTCCTACAATGAGCAGTTCTTC
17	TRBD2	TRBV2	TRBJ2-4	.	CASSALLAGLAKNIQYF	TGTGCCAGCAGCGCCCTACTAGCGGGACTAGCCAAAAACATTCAGTACTTC
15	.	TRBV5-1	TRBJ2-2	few	CASSPGDRDTGELFF	TGCGCCAGCAGCCCGGGGGACCGGGACACCGGGGAGCTGTTTTTT
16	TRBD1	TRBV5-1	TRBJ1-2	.	CASSLAPGTGGFGYTF	TGCGCCAGCAGCTTGGCTCCCGGGACAGGGGGCTTTGGCTACACCTTC
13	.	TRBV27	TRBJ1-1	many	CASSLLEDTEAFF	TGTGCCAGCAGTTTGTTAGAAGACACTGAAGCTTTCTTT
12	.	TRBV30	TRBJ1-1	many	CAWSAGFTEAFF	TGTGCCTGGAGTGCAGGGTTCACTGAAGCTTTCTTT
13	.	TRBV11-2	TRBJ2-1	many	CASSAGLLNEQFF	TGTGCCAGCAGCGCGGGACTTCTTAATGAGCAGTTCTTC
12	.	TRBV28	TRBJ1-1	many	CASSLPAYRAFF	TGTGCCAGCAGTTTACCCGCCTACCGAGCTTTCTTT
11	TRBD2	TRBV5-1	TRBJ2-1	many	CASRTSGEQFF	TGCGCCAGCAGGACTAGCGGTGAGCAGTTCTTC
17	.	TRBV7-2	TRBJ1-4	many	CASSHPRDQGVREKLFF	TGTGCCAGCAGCCACCCCAGGGATCAGGGCGTCAGGGAAAAACTGTTTTTT
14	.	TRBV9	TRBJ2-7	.	CASSVEEGTYEQYF	TGTGCCAGCAGCGTAGAGGAAGGGACCTACGAGCAGTACTTC
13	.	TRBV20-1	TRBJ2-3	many	CSAERPATDTQYF	TGCAGTGCTGAGCGTCCTGCCACAGATACGCAGTATTTT
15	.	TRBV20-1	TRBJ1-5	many	CSATRGAYSNQPQHF	TGCAGTGCTACCCGTGGGGCTTATAGCAATCAGCCCCAGCATTTT
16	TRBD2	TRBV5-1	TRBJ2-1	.	CASSIGKLAGADEQFF	TGCGCCAGCAGCATTGGGAAACTAGCGGGAGCGGATGAGCAGTTCTTC
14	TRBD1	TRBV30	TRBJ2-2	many	CAWSLGQGAEELFF	TGTGCCTGGAGTTTGGGGCAGGGGGCGGAGGAGCTGTTTTTT
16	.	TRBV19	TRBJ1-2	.	CASSVDGQIPNYGYTF	TGTGCCAGTAGTGTAGACGGCCAGATACCTAACTATGGCTACACCTTC